The 12 T cell receptor beta chains reported below all come from one sample, sequenced in a study of shared clonotypes between healthy human individuals. Clones were sequenced by immunoSEQ multiplex PCR, and TCRdb holds only the in-frame ones, with some missing. The top ten hold 0.6% to 0.7% of the sample, which has fewer than 1.4 million clones, roughly 74% seen once. The sequenced sample consisted of memory CD4+ T cells from PBMCs. Subset here: CD45RA-negative fraction. The receptors shown here come from a young man in good health. Some clones in this sample may be carry-over from other donors' samples.

Note on this clone: A read error likely explains this, since a far larger clone differs by one base. Because it lacks the conserved phenylalanine or tryptophan at the end, this CDR3 is likely a read error. The V and J genes are TRBV27 and TRBJ1-2, with TRBD1 as a possible D gene (6 bases). V lost 0 bases to trimming and J lost 2 bases, with 7 bases between them. Germline assignment: CDR1 MNHEY and CDR2 SMNVEV (reference sequence). The CDR3 is 14 amino acids. Here the CDR3 DNA reads TGTGCCAGCAGTTTATCCCAGGGGAACTATGGCTACACCCTC. Translation: CASSLSQGNYGYTL.

This clone was detected once. The genes are TRBV7-3 and TRBJ2-6, with no clear D. The CDR3 runs 13 residues. With 5 bases removed from V and 12 bases from J, the gap between germline ends came to 14 bases. CDR1 is SGHTA and CDR2 is FQGTGA in the germline V gene. Here the CDR3 reads CASSPLGFGVLTF. CDR3 DNA sequence: TGTGCCAGCAGCCCGTTGGGTTTTGGCGTCCTGACTTTC.

This chain joins TRBV14 and TRBJ2-3, with D unresolved. V dropped 4 bases and J dropped 2 bases, with 10 bases sitting between them. CDR1 is SGHDN, CDR2 FVKESK, per germline. This CDR3 is built from 14 residues. The CDR3 coding sequence is TGTGCCAGCAGCCGGGCAGTTACCACAGATACGCAGTATTTT. Residues: CASSRAVTTDTQYF.

Remarks on this clone: Other DNA sequences in this sample translate to the same CDR3. This rearrangement joins TRBV6-5 to TRBJ2-5; a weak D match, TRBD1 (6 bases). V was trimmed by 0 bases and J by 10 bases, leaving 6 bases between them. The CDR3 runs 11 residues. Germline values: CDR1 MNHEY, CDR2 SVGAGI. CDR3 nucleotide sequence: TGTGCCAGCAGTTACTCGGGACACCAGTACTTC. As protein: CASSYSGHQYF.

This clone was recorded only once. The gene calls are TRBV7-3 and TRBJ2-1; D may be TRBD1 or TRBD2 (5 bases each). Trimming pared 7 bases from V and 8 bases from J, leaving 21 bases between. The CDR3 extends over 15 amino acids. In germline, CDR1 is SGHTA, CDR2 FQGTGA. CDR3 nucleotide sequence: TGTGCCAGCAAACCGGGACCATCACAAGGCGATGAGCAGTTCTTC. Translated: CASKPGPSQGDEQFF.

In nucleotides, the CDR3 is TGTGCCAGCAGCTTAGACAGGATTAGCTCCTACGAGCAGTACTTC. Its translation is CASSLDRISSYEQYF. The chain uses TRBV11-2 and TRBJ2-7; D is ambiguous. Between the trimmed V and J ends, which lost 0 bases and 0 bases, there was a span of 9 bases. There are 15 residues in the CDR3. Germline CDR1 SGHAT, CDR2 FQNNGV.

This chain uses TRBV28 with TRBJ2-1, with D possibly being TRBD2 (5 bases). Trimming left V 6 bases short and J 0 bases short, with 15 bases between. This CDR3 contains 16 residues. Germline CDR1 MDHEN, CDR2 SYDVKM. CDR3 in amino acids: CASSGPGLHSYNEQFF. The DNA of the CDR3 is TGTGCCAGCAGCGGCCCTGGACTCCACTCCTACAATGAGCAGTTCTTC.

The CDR3 sequence: CASRIVQDTQYF. Written as DNA, the CDR3 is TGTGCCAGCAGGATAGTACAAGATACGCAGTATTTT. The rearrangement links TRBV2 to TRBJ2-3; D uncertain. The CDR3 has 12 residues. V was shortened by 6 bases and J by 5 bases, with 9 bases between the two germline ends. Germline lookup yields CDR1 SNHLY and CDR2 FYNNEI.

This clone was seen many times. J is TRBJ1-5 and V is TRBV5-6; D not certain. CDR1 is SGHDT, CDR2 YYEEEE, per germline. The CDR3 is 15 residues long. V shed 0 bases and J shed 0 bases, with 7 bases lying between them. The chain's CDR3 is CASSLGSVSNQPQHF. CDR3 bases: TGTGCCAGCAGCTTGGGTTCGGTTAGCAATCAGCCCCAGCATTTT.

J is TRBJ2-3 and V is TRBV2, with TRBD1 matching 10 bases. Per the germline V gene, CDR1 is SNHLY and CDR2 is FYNNEI. V was clipped by 6 bases and J by 3 bases; unmatched bases: 3. This CDR3 spans 14 amino acids. This CDR3 is CASRGGQGTDTQYF. The CDR3 coding sequence is TGTGCCAGCAGGGGGGGACAGGGGACAGATACGCAGTATTTT.

The V gene is TRBV5-5, the J gene TRBJ1-2; the D gene is possibly TRBD1 (6 bases). The CDR3 consists of 14 residues. CDR1 is SGHKS, CDR2 YYEKEE, per germline (reference sequence). V lost 4 bases and J lost 2, with 12 bases in between. The CDR3 spells CASSQWTENYGYTF. The CDR3 DNA reads as TGTGCCAGCAGCCAATGGACAGAAAACTATGGCTACACCTTC.

V is TRBV11-2 and J is TRBJ2-7, with 11 bases that match TRBD2. The CDR3 runs 15 residues. CDR1 SGHAT and CDR2 FQNNGV come from the germline V gene. J was trimmed by 3 bases and V by 4 bases; bases with no gene match: 5. CDR3: CASSWRLAGNYEQYF. The DNA for the CDR3 is TGTGCCAGCAGCTGGAGACTAGCGGGGAACTACGAGCAGTACTTC. The full variable domain, with the rest looked up from reference TRBV11-2 and TRBJ2-7, is EAGVAQSPRYKIIEKRQSVAFWCNPISGHATLYWYQQILGQGPKLLIQFQNNGVVDDSQLPKDRFSAERLKGVDSTLKIQPAKLEDSAVYLCASSWRLAGNYEQYFGPGTRLTVT.